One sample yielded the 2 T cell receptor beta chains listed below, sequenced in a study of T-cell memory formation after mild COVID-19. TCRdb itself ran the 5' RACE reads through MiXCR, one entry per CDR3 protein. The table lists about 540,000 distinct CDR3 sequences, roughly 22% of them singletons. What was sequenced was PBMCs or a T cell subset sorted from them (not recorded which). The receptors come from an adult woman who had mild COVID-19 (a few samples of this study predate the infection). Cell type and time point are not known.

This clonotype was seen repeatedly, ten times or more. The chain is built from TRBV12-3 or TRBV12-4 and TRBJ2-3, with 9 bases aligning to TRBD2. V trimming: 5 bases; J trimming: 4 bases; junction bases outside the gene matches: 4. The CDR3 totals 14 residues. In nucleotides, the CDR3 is TGTGCCAGCAGTCTTAGCGGGGGAGCAGATACGCAGTATTTT. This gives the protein CASSLSGGADTQYF.

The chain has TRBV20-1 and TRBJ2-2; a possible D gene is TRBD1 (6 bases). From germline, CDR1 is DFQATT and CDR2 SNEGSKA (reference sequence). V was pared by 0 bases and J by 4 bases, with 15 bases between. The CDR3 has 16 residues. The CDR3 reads CSARDRGRASTGELFF. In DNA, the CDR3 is TGCAGTGCTAGAGACAGGGGTCGGGCTAGCACCGGGGAGCTGTTTTTT.